This T cell receptor (beta chain) was obtained from a study of shared clonotypes between healthy human individuals. A remark on this clone: The sample contains more than one DNA sequence encoding this CDR3.

The CDR3 has 14 residues. Trimming at V came to 5 bases and at J to 4 bases, leaving 3 bases not matched to a gene. CDR1 is SGHNT, CDR2 YENEEA, per germline. TCRdb keeps only in-frame clones here, not all; method: immunoSEQ multiplex PCR. The table shows fewer than 1.8 million clones, with 98% occurring only once. This sequence was found in a man younger than 40 in good health. V gene TRBV11-3 combines with J gene TRBJ2-2; 8 positions agree with TRBD1. Sequencing was carried out using naive CD4+ T cells sorted from blood. Indicated subset: CD45RA+ positively selected. The CDR3 DNA follows: TGTGCCAGCAGCCCCGGACAGGGCACCGGGGAGCTGTTTTTT. Encoded protein: CASSPGQGTGELFF.